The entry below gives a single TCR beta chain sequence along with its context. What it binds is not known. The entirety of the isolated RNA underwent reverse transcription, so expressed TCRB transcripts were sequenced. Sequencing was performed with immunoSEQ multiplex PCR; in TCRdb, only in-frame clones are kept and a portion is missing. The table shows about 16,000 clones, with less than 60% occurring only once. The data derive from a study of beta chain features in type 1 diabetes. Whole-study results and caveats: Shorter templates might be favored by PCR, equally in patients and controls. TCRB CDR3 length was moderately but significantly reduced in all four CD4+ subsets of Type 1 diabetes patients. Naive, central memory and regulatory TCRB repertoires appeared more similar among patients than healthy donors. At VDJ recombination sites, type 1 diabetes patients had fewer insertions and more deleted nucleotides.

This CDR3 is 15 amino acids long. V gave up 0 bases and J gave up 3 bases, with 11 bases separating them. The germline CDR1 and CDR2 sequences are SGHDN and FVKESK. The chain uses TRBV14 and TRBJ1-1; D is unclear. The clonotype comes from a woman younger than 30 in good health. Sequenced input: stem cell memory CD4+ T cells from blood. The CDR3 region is CASSQEPRGYTEAFF. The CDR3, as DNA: TGTGCCAGCAGCCAAGAGCCCCGAGGTTACACTGAAGCTTTCTTT.